Sequencing of this T cell receptor (beta chain) was carried out in a study of identical twins' blood T cells. Findings of the study overall: Out-of-frame TCRbeta clonotypes reportedly had markedly more similar V usage in twins than unrelated donors.

All three twin pairs grew up together with likely shared infections and vaccines. TCRdb fed the 5' RACE reads into MiXCR, producing one record per CDR3 protein. The sample has 350,000 to 400,000 distinct CDR3 sequences; roughly 28% are singletons. The germline V and J ends were trimmed by 1 base and 2 bases, with 9 bases remaining between them. Germline V CDR1 and CDR2: LGHDT, YNNKEL (reference sequence). This CDR3 region has 15 residues. Of note for this clonotype: The antigen is not known.

The sequenced material came from PBMCs. This clonotype originated in a woman between 18 and 50 years old in good health. The chain joins TRBV3-1 to TRBJ2-1, with a tentative D call TRBD2 (5 bases). DNA for the CDR3: TGTGCCAGCAGCCAAGGGGGAGAAACCTACAATGAGCAGTTCTTC. Amino acids: CASSQGGETYNEQFF.